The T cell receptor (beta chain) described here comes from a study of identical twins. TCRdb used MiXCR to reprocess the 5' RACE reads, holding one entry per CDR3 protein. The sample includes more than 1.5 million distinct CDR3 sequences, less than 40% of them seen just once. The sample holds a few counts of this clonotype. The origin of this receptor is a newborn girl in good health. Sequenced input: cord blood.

The CDR3 region is CASSDGNRGEPQHF. Written as DNA, the CDR3 is TGTGCCAGCAGTGATGGGAACAGGGGTGAGCCCCAGCATTTT. The chain has TRBV6-1 and TRBJ1-5; 7 bases are shared with TRBD1. Germline loops: CDR1 MNHNS, CDR2 SASEGT. Losses at the gene ends were 3 bases for V and 8 bases for J; bases not matched to a gene: 7. This CDR3 is 14 amino acids long.